This T cell receptor beta chain is drawn from a study of T cell clonality in common variable immunodeficiency. This clone is classed as medium-sized. As yet, its antigen is unknown. The CDR3 end lies 3 residues beyond the end of the read and is filled in from the germline J gene. Study conclusions and caveats: Fewer deletions and N-nucleotide insertions were reportedly seen in common variable immunodeficiency TCR beta sequences. What drives increased CVID clonality needs T cell subpopulation sequencing.

Produced via immunoSEQ multiplex PCR; TCRdb's table is partial and in-frame only. Observed in the sample are fewer than 40,000 clones, none of them singletons. V shed 2 bases and J shed 0 bases, with 7 bases lying between them. In germline, CDR1 is MNHEY, CDR2 SVGEGT. This CDR3 region has 15 residues. The chain uses TRBV6-2 or TRBV6-3 and TRBJ2-2; D gene uncertain. This TCR derives from a person aged 18-70 years in good health. Sequencing was carried out using peripheral blood mononuclear cells. The CDR3 spells CASSYQETNTGELFF. The covered CDR3 bases are TGTGCCAGCAGTTACCAGGAGACGAACACCGGGGAG.